These T cell receptor beta chains were read from a single sample in a study of cytomegalovirus exposure and HLA in healthy donors. Profiled with immunoSEQ multiplex PCR; TCRdb holds only in-frame clones, not every one. The data hold about 130,000 clones, with approximately 78% observed a single time. Sequencing was done on a sample of PBMCs. The source of these receptors is a human donor in good health. Both conserved end residues are trimmed from each CDR3.

cdr3_length,v_call,j_call,cdr3_aa
12,TRBV29-1,TRBJ1-1,SVRDRGPKGEAF
11,TRBV7-3,TRBJ2-3,ASSLWGADTQY
13,TRBV29-1,TRBJ2-2,SVLLGDSNTGELF
15,TRBV27,TRBJ1-4,ASSNRTGTSTNEKLF
14,TRBV6-1,-,ASSDYPVSGSYEQY
12,TRBV6-5,TRBJ2-2,ASSYARGTGELF
12,TRBV25-1,TRBJ1-1,ASSEYVWGRGAF
11,TRBV11-2,TRBJ2-7,ASSFQLSDEQY
12,TRBV28,TRBJ1-5,ASSIGRGNQPQH
19,TRBV19,TRBJ2-1,ASSTIPGLAGGPFLNNEQF
11,TRBV19,TRBJ1-6,ASGQGQNSPLH
10,TRBV7-9,-,ASRGGDYEQY
12,TRBV9,TRBJ1-6,ASTLTPGNSPLH
13,TRBV18,TRBJ1-4,ASSPIAVTNEKLF
12,TRBV7-2,TRBJ2-5,ASSRDRGGETQY
12,TRBV18,TRBJ2-5,ASSPLSRGETQY
11,TRBV28,TRBJ1-2,ASRTSGFFGYT
14,TRBV9,TRBJ2-1,ASSVEGLAGYNEQF
11,TRBV29-1,TRBJ2-1,SVVTGVYNEQF
13,TRBV27,TRBJ1-2,ASSSFFGTAYGYT
12,TRBV2,TRBJ1-5,ASSELLGAQPQH
12,TRBV5-1,TRBJ2-7,ASSLGGGGYEQY
10,TRBV29-1,TRBJ1-2,SVELGSYGYT
10,TRBV6-5,TRBJ1-5,ASSTDREPQH
15,TRBV4-2,TRBJ1-2,ASSPVGDRGGNYGYT
14,TRBV30,TRBJ1-6,AWSYRRLGINSPLH
17,TRBV2,TRBJ1-1,ASSEASGFLSFINTEAF
13,TRBV9,TRBJ1-2,ASSVATGQGGGYT
13,TRBV5-1,TRBJ2-5,ASSPRGGREETQY
12,TRBV28,TRBJ2-4,ASSAQGMQNIQY
12,TRBV18,TRBJ1-3,ASSRDREGNTIY
13,TRBV5-4,TRBJ2-5,ASSLMRGSQETQY
9,TRBV2,TRBJ1-4,ASSEARELF
13,TRBV6-5,TRBJ1-2,ASTGHTGANYGYT
12,TRBV30,TRBJ2-5,AWGSSGIGETQY
15,TRBV9,TRBJ2-5,ASSTGGGGGATETQY
12,TRBV30,TRBJ1-1,AWSGHRQGAEAF
12,TRBV7-9,TRBJ1-2,ASSNPPTGEGYT
11,TRBV7-9,TRBJ2-7,SSSLGGSYEQY
11,TRBV2,TRBJ2-5,ASSLDRGKTQY
14,TRBV25-1,TRBJ1-1,ASSEYQTGPGTEAF
13,TRBV30,TRBJ2-3,ASNSGRAGTDTQY
11,TRBV10-3,TRBJ2-1,ATKASGSNEQF
13,TRBV30,TRBJ1-2,AWSPGGGGNYGYT
13,TRBV5-1,TRBJ1-2,ASSLAGGANYGYT
13,TRBV28,TRBJ2-1,ASSFGARTYNEQF
12,TRBV7-2,TRBJ2-1,ASSLGMGLNEQF
12,TRBV2,TRBJ1-1,ASSERTGNTEAF
13,TRBV7-3,TRBJ1-2,ASSLGAGGYDGYT
11,TRBV2,TRBJ2-7,ASSRQGKYEQY
15,TRBV5-5,TRBJ2-7,ASSLFLGGRESYEQY
15,TRBV11-2,TRBJ1-3,ASSLSRVFGSGNTIY
15,TRBV11-3,TRBJ2-3,ASSLGPGGSPTDTQY
15,TRBV28,TRBJ2-3,ASSRGGTQKYTDTQY
13,TRBV12-5,TRBJ2-6,ASARGPGSANVLT
12,TRBV5-1,TRBJ1-4,ASSFSATNEKLF
13,TRBV9,TRBJ2-1,ASSVGGASYNEQF
13,TRBV5-4,TRBJ2-7,ASSLDLGLNYEQY
15,TRBV5-4,TRBJ1-3,ASSLVPDSRSGNTIY
9,TRBV18,TRBJ2-1,ASSPNSEQF